The rows below give T cell receptor beta chains drawn from one sample of a study of T cell responses to AZD1222 COVID-19 vaccine. Assay used: immunoSEQ multiplex PCR; TCRdb lists only in-frame clones, some missing. The data show approximately 200,000 clones, 91% seen once. Sample: peripheral blood, taken 28 days after the second AZD1222 dose. The receptors come from an adult who received the AZD1222 COVID-19 vaccine. CDR3s include the opening cysteine and the closing phenylalanine or tryptophan. Only some rows state a clone size, as once, few, many or a class for expanded clones.

CDR3: CASSLVDTEAFF
V: TRBV7-8
size: -
length: 12

CDR3: CASSENPHLGTEEHF
V: TRBV2
size: -
length: 15

CDR3: CASSPGGNTEAFF
V: TRBV7-9
size: -
length: 13

CDR3: CASSSGTGTSGRARGYNEQFF
V: TRBV28
size: -
length: 21

CDR3: CASSLPWGNQETQYF
V: TRBV7-9
size: -
length: 15

CDR3: CASRDRASYEQYF
V: TRBV6-5
size: -
length: 13

CDR3: CATSRPVNEQFF
V: TRBV15
size: -
length: 12

CDR3: CASNGGNYGYTF
V: TRBV10-2
size: -
length: 12

CDR3: CASSEAAHYEQYF
V: TRBV2
size: -
length: 13

CDR3: CASSQYQGLNTEAFF
V: TRBV3-1/TRBV3-2
size: -
length: 15

CDR3: CASSQDPRPNYGYTF
V: TRBV3-1/TRBV3-2
size: -
length: 15

CDR3: CASSSGLLSSYEQYF
V: TRBV5-1
size: -
length: 15

CDR3: CASSLAGPSYEQYF
V: TRBV11-3
size: -
length: 14

CDR3: CASSFTGSPYLNYGYTF
V: TRBV27
size: -
length: 17

CDR3: CATRGNTEAFF
V: TRBV19
size: few
length: 11

CDR3: CASSLVLNTEAFF
V: TRBV5-1
size: -
length: 13

CDR3: CATSGDPPGLKFF
V: TRBV24-1
size: once
length: 13

CDR3: CASSQDWVRETYEQYF
V: TRBV4-2
size: -
length: 16

CDR3: CASSILAGDNTGELFF
V: TRBV5-1
size: once
length: 16

CDR3: CASSLGGVNEQYF
V: TRBV5-1
size: -
length: 13

CDR3: CASSPWPYTGELFF
V: TRBV18
size: few
length: 14

CDR3: CATSDTGLAYSYNEQFF
V: TRBV24-1
size: -
length: 17

CDR3: CASSLGWDEQYF
V: TRBV7-9
size: few
length: 12

CDR3: CATRPPGANVLTF
V: TRBV28
size: -
length: 13

CDR3: CASSPAPGAYEQYF
V: TRBV5-1
size: -
length: 14

CDR3: CASSLGQGNGGYTF
V: TRBV5-1
size: few
length: 14

CDR3: CASSPKAYGGTSGSYEQYF
V: TRBV18
size: -
length: 19

CDR3: CASSLGLAYNEQFF
V: TRBV11-2
size: -
length: 14

CDR3: CATSRAALAGGDTQYF
V: TRBV15
size: once
length: 16

CDR3: CASSLLAGVSYNEQFF
V: TRBV7-3
size: -
length: 16

CDR3: CAGGLGNTGELFF
V: TRBV19
size: -
length: 13

CDR3: CASSTGQGPSYEQYF
V: TRBV19
size: -
length: 15

CDR3: CASSPPFMAEAFF
V: TRBV18
size: -
length: 13

CDR3: CATSSGGDSPLHF
V: TRBV15
size: few
length: 13

CDR3: CASSPPGRGEKLFF
V: TRBV28
size: -
length: 14

CDR3: CASSVEQLDFTTYEQYF
V: TRBV9
size: -
length: 17

CDR3: CATSDSLGPQHF
V: TRBV24-1
size: -
length: 12

CDR3: CASSPLVRDRVKPNYGYTF
V: TRBV27
size: -
length: 19

CDR3: CAWSPLYVVSGGLQETQYF
V: TRBV30
size: once
length: 19

CDR3: CASSRDRYNSPLHF
V: TRBV2
size: once
length: 14

CDR3: CASSLLSGFNNEQFF
V: TRBV5-1
size: once
length: 15

CDR3: CASSDTDTYEQYF
V: TRBV10-2
size: -
length: 13

CDR3: CASSQLGTVYNSPLHF
V: TRBV4-2
size: few
length: 16

CDR3: CASSEFGENEQFF
V: TRBV6-1
size: -
length: 13

CDR3: CASSLDRGPYNEQFF
V: TRBV7-2
size: -
length: 15

CDR3: CASSLAQRDYEQYF
V: TRBV11-2
size: -
length: 14

CDR3: CASSQEHGRGTGELFF
V: TRBV4-2
size: -
length: 16

CDR3: CSVRTVTDTQYF
V: TRBV29-1
size: -
length: 12

CDR3: CASSFSRRGLMNTEAFF
V: TRBV19
size: -
length: 17

CDR3: CASSSIVDGYTF
V: TRBV28
size: -
length: 12